The entry below describes one T cell receptor (beta chain). This entry belongs to a study of blood T cell repertoires in COVID-19. The data were produced by immunoSEQ multiplex PCR, yet TCRdb's version contains in-frame clones alone and is incomplete. Here the sample spans about 260,000 clones, 85% to 95% being singletons. The germline V gene encodes CDR1 SQVTM and CDR2 ANQGSEA. The V and J ends lost 4 bases and 3 bases respectively, with 10 bases between them. This CDR3 region has 13 residues. During the 2 weeks before they entered the study, exposed participants had met someone with a PCR-confirmed or clinician-diagnosed COVID-19 case.

Sequencing input: PBMCs or T cells enriched from blood (not recorded which). The chain recombines TRBV29-1 with TRBJ1-3; D is uncertain. This clonotype originated in a middle-aged man who had been exposed to COVID-19. The CDR3 is CSVVEGYGNTIYF. The CDR3 DNA sequence: TGCAGCGTTGTTGAGGGATATGGAAACACCATATATTTT.